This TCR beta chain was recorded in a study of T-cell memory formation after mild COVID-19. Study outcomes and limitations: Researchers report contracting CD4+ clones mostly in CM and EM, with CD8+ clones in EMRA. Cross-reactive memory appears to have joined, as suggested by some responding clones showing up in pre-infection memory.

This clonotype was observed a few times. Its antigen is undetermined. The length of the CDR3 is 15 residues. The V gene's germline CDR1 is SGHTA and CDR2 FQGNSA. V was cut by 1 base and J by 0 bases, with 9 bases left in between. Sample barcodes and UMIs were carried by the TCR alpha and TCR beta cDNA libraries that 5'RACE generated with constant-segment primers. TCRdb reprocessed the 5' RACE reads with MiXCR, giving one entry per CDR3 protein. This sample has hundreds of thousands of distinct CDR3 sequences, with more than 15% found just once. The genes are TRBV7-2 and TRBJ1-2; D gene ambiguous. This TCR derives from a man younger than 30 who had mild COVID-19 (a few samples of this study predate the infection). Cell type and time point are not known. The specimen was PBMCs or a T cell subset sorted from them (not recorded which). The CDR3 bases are TGTGCCAGCAGCTTAGGTCGCCAGTCTAACTATGGCTACACCTTC. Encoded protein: CASSLGRQSNYGYTF.